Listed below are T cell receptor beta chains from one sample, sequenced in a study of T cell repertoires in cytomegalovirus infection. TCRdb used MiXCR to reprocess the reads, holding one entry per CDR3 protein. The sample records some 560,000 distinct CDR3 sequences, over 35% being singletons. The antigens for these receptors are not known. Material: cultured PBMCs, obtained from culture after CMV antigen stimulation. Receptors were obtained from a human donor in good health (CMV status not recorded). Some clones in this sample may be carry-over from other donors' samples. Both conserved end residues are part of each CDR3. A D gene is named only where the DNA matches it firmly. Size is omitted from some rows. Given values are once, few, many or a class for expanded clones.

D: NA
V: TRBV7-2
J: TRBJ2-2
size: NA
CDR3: CASSSGTTFGAGELFF
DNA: TGTGCCAGCAGCTCCGGGACAACGTTTGGCGCCGGGGAGCTGTTTTTT

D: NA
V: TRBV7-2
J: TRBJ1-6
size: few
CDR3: CASSPQPYNSPLHF
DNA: TGTGCCAGCAGCCCTCAGCCTTATAATTCACCCCTCCACTTT

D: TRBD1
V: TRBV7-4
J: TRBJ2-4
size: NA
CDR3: CASSSMTGAENIQYF
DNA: TGTGCCAGCAGCTCGATGACAGGGGCGGAAAACATTCAGTACTTC

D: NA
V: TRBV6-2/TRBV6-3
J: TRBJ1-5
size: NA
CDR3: CASSWASTNQPQHF
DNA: TGTGCCAGCAGTTGGGCCAGTACCAATCAGCCCCAGCATTTT

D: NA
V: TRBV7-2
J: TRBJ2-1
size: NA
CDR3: CASSLKGGSYNEQFF
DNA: TGTGCCAGCAGCTTAAAGGGGGGCTCCTACAATGAGCAGTTCTTC

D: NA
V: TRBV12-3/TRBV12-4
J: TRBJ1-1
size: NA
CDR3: CASSPPGRREAFF
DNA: TGTGCCAGCAGCCCGCCGGGACGTCGTGAAGCTTTCTTT

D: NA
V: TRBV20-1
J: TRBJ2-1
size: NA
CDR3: CSARDPRGPYNEQFF
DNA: TGCAGTGCTAGGGACCCAAGGGGACCTTACAATGAGCAGTTCTTC

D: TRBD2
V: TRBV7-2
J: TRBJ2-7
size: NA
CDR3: CASSPPGLASYEQYF
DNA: TGTGCCAGCAGCCCACCGGGACTAGCATCCTACGAGCAGTACTTC

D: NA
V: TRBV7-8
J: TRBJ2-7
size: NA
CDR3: CASSLGPGRTYEQYF
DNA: TGTGCCAGCAGCTTAGGACCGGGACGCACCTACGAGCAGTACTTC

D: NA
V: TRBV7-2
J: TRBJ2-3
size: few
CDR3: CASSLEKRGTQYF
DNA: TGTGCCAGCAGCTTGGAGAAAAGGGGTACGCAGTATTTT

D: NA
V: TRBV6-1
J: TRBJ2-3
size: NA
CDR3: CASTPPGGSTDTQYF
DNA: TGTGCCAGCACACCCCCTGGGGGGTCCACAGATACGCAGTATTTT

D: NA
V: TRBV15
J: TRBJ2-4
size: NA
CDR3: CATSSRQRLAKNIQYF
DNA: TGTGCCACCAGCAGCCGACAGAGACTAGCCAAAAACATTCAGTACTTC

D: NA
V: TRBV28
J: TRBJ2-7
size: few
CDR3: CASTRMRGSLGDEQYF
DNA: TGTGCCAGCACCCGGATGCGGGGTTCGTTAGGAGACGAGCAGTACTTC

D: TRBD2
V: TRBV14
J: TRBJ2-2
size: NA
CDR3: CASSQDLWREVHTGELFF
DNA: TGTGCCAGCAGCCAAGATTTGTGGCGGGAGGTCCACACCGGGGAGCTGTTTTTT

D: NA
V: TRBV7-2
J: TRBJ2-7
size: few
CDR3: CASSLPRAFEGGAYEQYF
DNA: TGTGCCAGCAGCTTACCCCGGGCCTTTGAGGGGGGGGCCTACGAGCAGTACTTC

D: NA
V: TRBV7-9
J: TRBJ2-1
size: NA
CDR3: CASSLRVSNEQFF
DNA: TGTGCCAGCAGCTTACGGGTATCTAATGAGCAGTTCTTC

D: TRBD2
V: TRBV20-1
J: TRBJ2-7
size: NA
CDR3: CSARDVRLAGAYEQYF
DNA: TGCAGTGCTAGAGATGTGCGGCTAGCGGGGGCCTACGAGCAGTACTTC

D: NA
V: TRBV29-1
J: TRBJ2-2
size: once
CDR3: CSVEGGASENTGELFF
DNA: TGCAGCGTTGAAGGGGGGGCTAGCGAGAACACCGGGGAGCTGTTTTTT

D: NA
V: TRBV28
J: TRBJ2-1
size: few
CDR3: CASSDLAGLLAFEQFF
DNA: TGTGCCAGCAGTGATCTAGCAGGACTACTCGCCTTTGAGCAGTTCTTC

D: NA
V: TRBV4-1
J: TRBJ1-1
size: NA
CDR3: CASTRIRTGNTEAFF
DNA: TGCGCCAGCACCAGAATTAGGACGGGGAACACTGAAGCTTTCTTT

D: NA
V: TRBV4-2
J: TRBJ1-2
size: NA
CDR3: CASSQQVRGGYGYTF
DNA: TGTGCCAGCAGCCAGCAAGTCAGGGGTGGCTATGGCTACACCTTC

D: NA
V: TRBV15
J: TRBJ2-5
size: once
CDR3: CATSRARGGAETQYF
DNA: TGTGCCACCAGCAGAGCCAGGGGAGGGGCAGAGACCCAGTACTTC

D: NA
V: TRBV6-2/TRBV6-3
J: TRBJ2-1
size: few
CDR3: CASKRPYSYNEQFF
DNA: TGTGCCAGCAAAAGGCCTTACTCCTACAATGAGCAGTTCTTC

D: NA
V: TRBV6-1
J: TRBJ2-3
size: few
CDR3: CASTYPVGPPPDTQYF
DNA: TGTGCCAGCACCTACCCCGTCGGTCCCCCGCCGGATACGCAGTATTTT

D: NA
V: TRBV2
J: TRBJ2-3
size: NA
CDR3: CASMDGGGTDTQYF
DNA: TGTGCCAGCATGGACGGGGGAGGAACAGATACGCAGTATTTT

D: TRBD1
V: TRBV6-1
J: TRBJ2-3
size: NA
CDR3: CASRDYGQGTDTQYF
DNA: TGTGCCAGCAGGGACTATGGACAGGGAACAGATACGCAGTATTTT

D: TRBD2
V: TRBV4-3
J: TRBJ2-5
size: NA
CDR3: CASSQDVGVLAGTQYF
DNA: TGCGCCAGCAGCCAAGATGTAGGGGTTCTAGCGGGGACCCAGTACTTC

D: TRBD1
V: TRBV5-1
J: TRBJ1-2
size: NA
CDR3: CASSLPTGGDRGYTF
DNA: TGCGCCAGCAGCTTGCCAACAGGGGGTGATAGGGGCTACACCTTC

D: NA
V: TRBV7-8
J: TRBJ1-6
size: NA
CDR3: CASSSLRQQLSPLHF
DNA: TGTGCCAGCAGCTCCCTGAGACAGCAACTTTCACCCCTCCACTTT

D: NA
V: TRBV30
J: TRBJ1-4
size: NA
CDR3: CAWSLRGGTNEKLFF
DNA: TGTGCCTGGAGCCTGAGGGGAGGAACTAATGAAAAACTGTTTTTT

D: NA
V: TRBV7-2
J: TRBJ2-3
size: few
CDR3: CASSGQLTDTQYF
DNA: TGTGCCAGCAGCGGACAGCTCACAGATACGCAGTATTTT

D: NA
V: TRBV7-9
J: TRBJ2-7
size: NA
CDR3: CASSFTGSREQYF
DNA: TGTGCCAGCAGCTTTACAGGGTCTCGAGAGCAGTACTTC

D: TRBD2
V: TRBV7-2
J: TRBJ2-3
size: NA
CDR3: CASSSPLAELSTDTQYF
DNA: TGTGCCAGCAGCTCGCCTCTAGCGGAGTTAAGCACAGATACGCAGTATTTT

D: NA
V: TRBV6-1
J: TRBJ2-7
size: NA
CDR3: CASKSPTGEPPWEQYF
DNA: TGTGCCAGCAAATCCCCAACAGGAGAACCCCCTTGGGAGCAGTACTTC

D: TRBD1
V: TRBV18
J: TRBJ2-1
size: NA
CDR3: CASSPGTALWQFF
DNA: TGTGCCAGCTCACCCGGGACAGCCTTATGGCAGTTCTTC

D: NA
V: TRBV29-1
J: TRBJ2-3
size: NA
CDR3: CSVERSGSSTDTQYF
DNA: TGCAGCGTTGAACGATCGGGATCAAGCACAGATACGCAGTATTTT

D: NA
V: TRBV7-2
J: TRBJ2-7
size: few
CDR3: CASSLSALGRGEQYF
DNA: TGTGCCAGCAGCTTAAGTGCCTTAGGACGCGGCGAGCAGTACTTC

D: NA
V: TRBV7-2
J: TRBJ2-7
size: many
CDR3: CASSLGSVGAYEQYF
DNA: TGTGCCAGCAGCTTAGGGAGCGTTGGGGCCTACGAGCAGTACTTC

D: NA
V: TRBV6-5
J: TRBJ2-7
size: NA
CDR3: CASSYSPVAALEQYF
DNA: TGTGCCAGCAGTTACTCCCCGGTGGCAGCCCTCGAGCAGTACTTC

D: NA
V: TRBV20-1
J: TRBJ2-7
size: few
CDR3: CSADPGRPYEQYF
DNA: TGCAGTGCAGACCCGGGACGGCCCTACGAGCAGTACTTC

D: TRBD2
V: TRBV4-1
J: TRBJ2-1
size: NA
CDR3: CASRSAGTSGSFEQFF
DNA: TGCGCCAGCAGGTCGGCCGGGACTAGCGGGAGTTTTGAGCAGTTCTTC

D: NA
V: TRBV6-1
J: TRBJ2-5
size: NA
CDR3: CASLGGAQETQYF
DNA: TGTGCCAGCCTGGGGGGGGCTCAAGAGACCCAGTACTTC

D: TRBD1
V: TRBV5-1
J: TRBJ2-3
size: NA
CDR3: CASSWIGQGTDTQYF
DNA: TGCGCCAGCAGTTGGATCGGACAGGGGACAGATACGCAGTATTTT

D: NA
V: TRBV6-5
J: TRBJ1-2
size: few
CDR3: CASSTLLRVEGYTF
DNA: TGTGCCAGCAGTACCTTATTGAGGGTGGAAGGCTACACCTTC

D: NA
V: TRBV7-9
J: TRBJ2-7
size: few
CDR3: CASSFGQLIRYEQYF
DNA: TGTGCCAGCAGCTTCGGACAGCTTATCCGCTACGAGCAGTACTTC

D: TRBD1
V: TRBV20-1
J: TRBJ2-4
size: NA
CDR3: CSARVSDRGRGF
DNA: TGCAGTGCTAGGGTCTCCGACAGGGGACGAGGCTTC

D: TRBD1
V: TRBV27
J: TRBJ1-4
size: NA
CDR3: CASSITTGGNEKLFF
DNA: TGTGCCAGCAGCATTACGACAGGGGGAAATGAAAAACTGTTTTTT

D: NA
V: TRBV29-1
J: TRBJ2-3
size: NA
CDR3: CSVGITDTQYF
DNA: TGCAGCGTTGGGATCACAGATACGCAGTATTTT

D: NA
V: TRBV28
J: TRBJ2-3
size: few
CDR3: CASRRLPDTQYF
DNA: TGTGCCAGCAGGCGACTACCAGATACGCAGTATTTT

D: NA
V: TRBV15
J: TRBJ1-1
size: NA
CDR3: CATSRDLQESTEAFF
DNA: TGTGCCACCAGCAGAGATCTCCAGGAGAGCACTGAAGCTTTCTTT

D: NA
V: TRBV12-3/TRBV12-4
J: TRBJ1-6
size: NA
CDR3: CASSLDAGSPLHF
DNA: TGTGCCAGCAGTTTAGACGCAGGGTCACCCCTCCACTTT

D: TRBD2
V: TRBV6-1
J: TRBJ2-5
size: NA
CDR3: CASRLAGLETQYF
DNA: TGTGCCAGCAGACTAGCGGGACTGGAGACCCAGTACTTC

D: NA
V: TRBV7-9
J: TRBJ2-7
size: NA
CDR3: CASSKNREYEQYF
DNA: TGTGCCAGCAGCAAAAACAGGGAGTACGAGCAGTACTTC

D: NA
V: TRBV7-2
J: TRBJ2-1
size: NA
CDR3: CASSLKGHYNEQFF
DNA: TGTGCCAGCAGCTTAAAAGGACACTACAATGAGCAGTTCTTC